The 26 T cell receptor beta chains reported below all come from one sample, sequenced in a study of cytomegalovirus exposure and HLA in healthy donors. PCR employed 60 Vbeta and 13 Jbeta primers. Clones were read by immunoSEQ multiplex PCR, and TCRdb kept only the in-frame ones, dropping some. The data hold 160,000 or so clones, with roughly 73% observed a single time. Sequences were obtained from PBMCs. The receptors come from a woman under 40 in good health and CMV-seronegative.

The chain combines TRBV6-4 with TRBJ2-2; no clear D. The CDR3 has 13 residues. CDR1 MRHNA and CDR2 SNTAGT come from the germline V gene. Trimming cost V 5 bases and J 6 bases, with 10 bases left between them. CDR3 sequence reads: CASSREMAGELFF. The CDR3 DNA is TGTGCCAGCAGTCGTGAGATGGCCGGGGAGCTGTTTTTT.

This chain connects TRBV28 to TRBJ2-2, with D maybe TRBD1 (5 bases). Deletions cut 4 bases from V and 4 bases from J, with 10 bases between. Germline V lookup: CDR1 MDHEN, CDR2 SYDVKM. This CDR3 region has 14 residues. The DNA of the CDR3 is TGTGCCAGCAGTTCCGACAGAGCCACCGGGGAGCTGTTTTTT. As protein: CASSSDRATGELFF.

This clone was seen a single time. The sample carries other DNA sequences with the same CDR3. V usage is TRBV9 and J usage is TRBJ2-1; TRBD2 agrees at 8 bases. V lost 4 bases, J lost 5 bases, and 8 bases stayed unmatched. CDR3 length: 15 amino acids. CDR1 is SGDLS and CDR2 is YYNGEE in the germline V gene. In nucleotides, the CDR3 is TGTGCCAGCAGCCCCACGGGGGGGGCGAACAATGAGCAGTTCTTC. The encoded protein is CASSPTGGANNEQFF. Complete variable domain (other parts from reference TRBV9 and TRBJ2-1): DSGVTQTPKHLITATGQRVTLRCSPRSGDLSVYWYQQSLDQGLQFLIQYYNGEERAKGNILERFSAQQFPDLHSELNLSSLELGDSALYFCASSPTGGANNEQFFGPGTRLTVL.

This chain joins TRBV2 and TRBJ2-3, with 8 bases fitting TRBD1. The CDR3 runs to 13 residues. Germline CDR1 and CDR2: SNHLY and FYNNEI. The trim removed 7 bases at V and 3 bases at J, leaving 3 bases unmatched. The chain's CDR3 is CASKTGVTDTQYF. The CDR3 region has the DNA TGTGCCAGCAAGACAGGGGTGACAGATACGCAGTATTTT.

Here the CDR3 DNA reads TGTGCCAGCAGCTTAGCGCGTCCGGGCTACGAGCAGTACTTC. This codes for CASSLARPGYEQYF. V is TRBV7-2 and J is TRBJ2-7; no reliable D call. This CDR3 is built from 14 residues. V lost 0 bases, J lost 3 bases, and 9 bases lay in between. Germline V gives CDR1 SGHTA, CDR2 FQGNSA.

V and J are TRBV30 and TRBJ1-6; TRBD1 matches at 9 bases. The V and J ends lost 2 bases and 6 bases, in that order; junction bases with no gene match: 5. This CDR3 is 15 amino acids long. Per germline, CDR1 GTSNPN and CDR2 SVGIG (reference sequence). The CDR3 coding sequence is TGTGCCTGGAGTAAATCGGACAGGGGTAATTCACCCCTCCACTTT. Encoded protein: CAWSKSDRGNSPLHF.

This chain joins TRBV19 and TRBJ2-7, with D perhaps matching TRBD1 (7 bases). V lost 7 bases, J lost 5 bases, and 15 bases lay in between. The CDR3 consists of 13 residues. Germline-derived CDR1 and CDR2 are LNHDA and SQIVND (reference sequence). The CDR3 reads CASKPGGGDEQYF. The CDR3 nucleotides read TGTGCCAGTAAACCAGGGGGAGGAGACGAGCAGTACTTC. Looking up the rest from reference TRBV19 and TRBJ2-7 gives the full variable domain: DGGITQSPKYLFRKEGQNVTLSCEQNLNHDAMYWYRQDPGQGLRLIYYSQIVNDFQKGDIAEGYSVSREKKESFPLTVTSAQKNPTAFYLCASKPGGGDEQYFGPGTRLTVT.

A remark on this clone: Other DNA sequences in the same sample also yield this CDR3. The chain recombines TRBV6-5 with TRBJ2-2; possibly TRBD1 for D (5 bases). CDR1 and CDR2 from the germline V gene are MNHEY and SVGAGI. The CDR3 has 14 residues. Trimming removed 0 bases from V and 4 bases from J, with 6 bases in between. CDR3 protein: CASSYSRGTGELFF. The DNA of the CDR3 is TGTGCCAGCAGTTACTCAAGGGGCACCGGGGAGCTGTTTTTT.

This clone was counted a single time. The chain links TRBV19 to TRBJ2-3; D is perhaps TRBD1 (7 bases). Trimming cost V 0 bases and J 5 bases, with 12 bases left between them. The CDR3 consists of 15 residues. Germline-derived CDR1 and CDR2 are LNHDA and SQIVND (reference sequence). CDR3 bases: TGTGCCAGTAGTATAGACAGGGGGGTTGAAGATACGCAGTATTTT. Translated: CASSIDRGVEDTQYF. Full variable domain (rest looked up from reference TRBV19 and TRBJ2-3): DGGITQSPKYLFRKEGQNVTLSCEQNLNHDAMYWYRQDPGQGLRLIYYSQIVNDFQKGDIAEGYSVSREKKESFPLTVTSAQKNPTAFYLCASSIDRGVEDTQYFGPGTRLTVL.

The genes are TRBV2 and TRBJ2-2; maybe TRBD2 (5 bases). The CDR3 loop spans 14 amino acids. The germline V gene has CDR1 SNHLY and CDR2 FYNNEI. V lost 1 base to trimming and J lost 3 bases, with 6 bases between them. CDR3 loop: CASSEVGDTGELFF. CDR3 DNA sequence: TGTGCCAGCAGTGAAGTGGGAGACACCGGGGAGCTGTTTTTT.

V is TRBV5-1 and J is TRBJ1-1; D might be TRBD1 (5 bases). This CDR3 is built from 16 residues. CDR1 is SGHRS, CDR2 YFSETQ, per germline. The V end was cut by 4 bases, the J end by 0 bases, with 16 bases between. CDR3 residues: CASSTRERGVNTEAFF. Written as DNA, the CDR3 is TGCGCCAGCAGCACAAGGGAAAGGGGCGTGAACACTGAAGCTTTCTTT. The entire variable domain, with the rest obtained from reference TRBV5-1 and TRBJ1-1, is as follows: KAGVTQTPRYLIKTRGQQVTLSCSPISGHRSVSWYQQTPGQGLQFLFEYFSETQRNKGNFPGRFSGRQFSNSRSEMNVSTLELGDSALYLCASSTRERGVNTEAFFGQGTRLTVV.

This chain joins TRBV4-1 and TRBJ1-5, with TRBD1 identical over 7 bases. The junction had 5 bases not matched to a gene; V was cut back by 4 bases and J by 8 bases. The CDR3 is 13 residues long. CDR1 is MGHRA, CDR2 YSYEKL, per germline. In nucleotides, the CDR3 is TGCGCCAGCAGCCTCACAGGGGTAGAGCCCCAGCATTTT. Translating gives CASSLTGVEPQHF.

The J gene is TRBJ1-1, the V gene TRBV6-5; D possibly corresponds to TRBD1 (6 bases). The CDR3 totals 14 residues. CDR1 is MNHEY, CDR2 SVGAGI, per germline. V was shortened by 2 bases and J by 6 bases, with 13 bases between the two germline ends. The CDR3 spells CASSYGGLPPEAFF. DNA for the CDR3: TGTGCCAGCAGTTACGGGGGCTTGCCCCCTGAAGCTTTCTTT.

The V gene is TRBV5-1, the J gene TRBJ2-2; D ambiguous. V lost 4 bases and J lost 1, with 14 bases in between. The CDR3 is made up of 16 amino acids. Germline V lookup: CDR1 SGHRS, CDR2 YFSETQ. CDR3: CASSPYTVGNTGELFF. The DNA of the CDR3 is TGCGCCAGCAGCCCCTATACGGTCGGGAACACCGGGGAGCTGTTTTTT. Supplemented by reference TRBV5-1 and TRBJ2-2, the full variable domain reads KAGVTQTPRYLIKTRGQQVTLSCSPISGHRSVSWYQQTPGQGLQFLFEYFSETQRNKGNFPGRFSGRQFSNSRSEMNVSTLELGDSALYLCASSPYTVGNTGELFFGEGSRLTVL.

In this sample, this clone turned up once. This rearrangement joins TRBV11-2 to TRBJ1-2, with D unclear. Germline CDR1 SGHAT, CDR2 FQNNGV. Trimming stripped 1 base from V and 8 bases from J, with 11 bases between. This CDR3 is 13 amino acids long. This chain's CDR3 is CASSLGPTLGYTF. The DNA of the CDR3 is TGTGCCAGCAGCTTAGGCCCCACTTTGGGCTACACCTTC.

CDR3 protein: CASKGEGSYNEQFF. In DNA form, the CDR3 reads TGTGCCAGCAAAGGCGAGGGCTCCTACAATGAGCAGTTCTTC. This chain connects TRBV6-5 to TRBJ2-1, with TRBD2 as a possible D gene (5 bases). Trimming cost V 7 bases and J 0 bases, with 10 bases left between them. CDR1 is MNHEY and CDR2 is SVGAGI in the germline V gene. This CDR3 has 14 amino acids.

The chain carries TRBV7-2 and TRBJ1-2, with D perhaps matching TRBD1 (6 bases). Trimming shortened V by 0 bases and J by 7 bases, and 12 bases separated the two germline ends. The CDR3 length is 14 residues. The germline CDR1 and CDR2 sequences are SGHTA and FQGNSA. The CDR3: CASSLARTVGGYTF. CDR3 in DNA: TGTGCCAGCAGCTTAGCGAGGACAGTCGGTGGCTACACCTTC.

The chain has TRBV10-2 and TRBJ2-7; 8 nucleotides line up with TRBD2. Trimming at V came to 3 bases and at J to 2 bases, leaving 9 bases not matched to a gene. Per germline, CDR1 WSHSY and CDR2 SAAADI. This CDR3 comprises 16 residues. The CDR3 DNA reads as TGCGCCAGCAGTGAATGGGGGGGACTAGTGACCTACGAGCAGTACTTC. It is translated as CASSEWGGLVTYEQYF.

The chain joins TRBV7-2 to TRBJ1-3; weak D call: TRBD1 (6 bases). The V gene lost 2 bases and the J gene lost 2 bases, with 13 bases spanning the gap. This CDR3 has 16 amino acids. Looked up from germline, CDR1 is SGHTA and CDR2 is FQGNSA. CDR3 coding DNA: TGTGCCAGCAGCTTACTGAGACAGGCCCCTGGAAACACCATATATTTT. Amino acids: CASSLLRQAPGNTIYF.

This chain uses TRBV15 with TRBJ1-2; the D gene is possibly TRBD1 (5 bases). Germline loops: CDR1 LNHNV, CDR2 YYDKDF (reference sequence). The CDR3 spans 14 residues. Trimming pared 0 bases from V and 2 bases from J, leaving 7 bases between. CDR3 region: CATSREGGNYGYTF. The CDR3 DNA reads TGTGCCACCAGCAGAGAGGGGGGAAACTATGGCTACACCTTC. The full variable domain, its missing parts supplied by reference TRBV15 and TRBJ1-2, is DAMVIQNPRYQVTQFGKPVTLSCSQTLNHNVMYWYQQKSSQAPKLLFHYYDKDFNNEADTPDNFQSRRPNTSFCFLDIRSPGLGDTAMYLCATSREGGNYGYTFGSGTRLTVV.

This clone was found once. This rearrangement joins TRBV30 to TRBJ1-6; D gene ambiguous. CDR1 GTSNPN and CDR2 SVGIG come from the germline V gene (reference sequence). The CDR3 is made up of 16 amino acids. V was trimmed by 2 bases and J by 8 bases, leaving 19 bases between them. In nucleotides, the CDR3 is TGTGCCTGGAGTTCTCAATGGGAGGGAGGCGATTCACCCCTCCACTTT. Protein product: CAWSSQWEGGDSPLHF.

The chain has TRBV5-1 and TRBJ2-2; perhaps TRBD1 as D (6 bases). This CDR3 is 14 amino acids long. CDR1 is SGHRS, CDR2 YFSETQ, per germline. Between the trimmed V and J ends, which lost 1 base and 6 bases, there was a span of 10 bases. CDR3 loop: CASSLQQGSGELFF. Here the CDR3 DNA reads TGCGCCAGCAGCTTGCAACAGGGCTCCGGGGAGCTGTTTTTT.

For this clone: A junction end diverges from the germline sequence, so it may reflect a read error. Other DNA variants within this sample encode the same CDR3. The rearrangement joins TRBV5-1 to TRBJ1-1, with D perhaps TRBD1 (6 bases). Germline V gene lookup returns CDR1 SGHRS and CDR2 YFSETQ. The CDR3 extends over 14 amino acids. CDR3 in DNA: TGCGCCAGCAGCTCGACGGGACAACAAACTGAAGCCTTCTTT. It encodes CASSSTGQQTEAFF.

This clone was seen a single time. The gene calls are TRBV5-4 and TRBJ2-7; maybe TRBD1 (5 bases). CDR3 size: 14 residues. The germline gives CDR1 SGHNT, CDR2 YYREEE (reference sequence). V gave up 5 bases and J gave up 5 bases, with 17 bases separating them. CDR3 sequence reads: CASRDGAGNDEQYF. Here the CDR3 DNA reads TGTGCCAGCAGGGATGGGGCAGGCAACGACGAGCAGTACTTC.

The chain couples TRBV2 to TRBJ1-3, with D unresolved. The germline V gene has CDR1 SNHLY and CDR2 FYNNEI. The V end was cut by 6 bases, the J end by 7 bases, with 7 bases between. CDR3 size: 11 residues. CDR3 coding DNA: TGTGCCAGCAGCCCGAGGAACACCATATATTTT. Protein product: CASSPRNTIYF.

The chain recombines TRBV5-1 with TRBJ2-1; 7 bases match TRBD1. CDR1 and CDR2 (germline): SGHRS, YFSETQ. This CDR3 is 16 amino acids long. With 0 bases clipped from V and 0 bases from J, the junction kept 3 bases outside the gene matches. The CDR3 region has the DNA TGCGCCAGCAGCTTGGTCGGGGACAGCTCCTACAATGAGCAGTTCTTC. Residues: CASSLVGDSSYNEQFF.